This is a list of T cell receptor beta chains from one sample in a study of blood T cell repertoires in COVID-19. The method was immunoSEQ multiplex PCR; TCRdb's version includes in-frame clones alone and lacks a portion of them. The sample has 250,000 to 350,000 clones, about 93% seen once; the top ten hold about 6.8%. The specimen sequenced was peripheral blood. These receptors all come from a young woman with COVID-19, enrolled during active disease. Each CDR3 is given with its conserved first and last residue. A D gene is named only where the DNA matches it firmly.

V gene	J gene	D gene	CDR3 protein	CDR3 DNA
TRBV11-2	TRBJ2-1	.	CASSLDGLAPFF	TGTGCCAGCAGCTTAGACGGGCTAGCGCCGTTCTTC
TRBV2	TRBJ1-1	TRBD1	CASSGSGGEAFF	TGTGCCAGCAGCGGCTCAGGGGGCGAGGCTTTCTTT
TRBV5-1	TRBJ1-3	TRBD1	CASSSQDRFSGNTIYF	TGCGCCAGCAGCTCTCAGGACAGGTTCTCTGGAAACACCATATATTTT
TRBV6-2/TRBV6-3	TRBJ2-1	TRBD2	CASSYSTKGTSGRPYNEQFF	TGTGCCAGCAGTTACTCAACAAAAGGGACTAGCGGGAGGCCCTACAATGAGCAGTTCTTC
TRBV7-9	TRBJ2-1	.	CASSFGRNEQFF	TGTGCCAGCAGCTTCGGGAGAAACGAGCAGTTCTTC
TRBV7-9	TRBJ2-5	.	CASSLAVGSWEAETQYF	TGTGCCAGCAGCTTAGCGGTGGGTAGTTGGGAGGCCGAGACCCAGTACTTC
TRBV3-1/TRBV3-2	TRBJ2-3	.	CASSQEGRYTDTQYF	TGTGCCAGCAGCCAAGAAGGCAGGTACACAGATACGCAGTATTTT
TRBV4-1	TRBJ2-1	TRBD1	CASSQSTGTVYNEQFF	TGCGCCAGCAGCCAAAGCACCGGGACAGTCTACAATGAGCAGTTCTTC
TRBV28	TRBJ2-2	TRBD1	CASRRGQGGTGELFF	TGTGCCAGCAGGAGGGGACAGGGGGGCACCGGGGAGCTGTTTTTT
TRBV19	TRBJ1-2	.	CASSLTGTGNYGYTF	TGTGCCAGTAGTCTCACCGGGACTGGAAACTATGGCTACACCTTC
TRBV5-8	TRBJ2-7	TRBD1	CASGDRTLYEQYF	TGTGCCAGCGGGGACAGGACTCTCTACGAGCAGTACTTC